This T cell receptor (beta chain) was found in a study of identical twins. Using its own MiXCR run on the 5' RACE reads, TCRdb lists one record per CDR3 protein. The sample holds about 890,000 distinct CDR3 sequences; about 12% are singletons and the top ten take about 1.6%. This CDR3 is built from 15 residues. V was cut by 5 bases and J by 3 bases, with 17 bases left in between. Per germline, CDR1 SGHTA and CDR2 FQGNSA. This clonotype came up a few times. These data were likewise used in another study, on yellow fever vaccine responses in identical twins.

Sequenced: PBMCs. The sequence was obtained from a woman between 18 and 30 years old in good health. The chain recombines TRBV7-2 with TRBJ2-7, with D perhaps assigned TRBD1 or TRBD2 (6 bases each). The CDR3 is CASSQVLRGHYEQYF. CDR3 sequence (DNA): TGTGCCAGCAGCCAAGTCTTGCGGGGACACTACGAGCAGTACTTC.